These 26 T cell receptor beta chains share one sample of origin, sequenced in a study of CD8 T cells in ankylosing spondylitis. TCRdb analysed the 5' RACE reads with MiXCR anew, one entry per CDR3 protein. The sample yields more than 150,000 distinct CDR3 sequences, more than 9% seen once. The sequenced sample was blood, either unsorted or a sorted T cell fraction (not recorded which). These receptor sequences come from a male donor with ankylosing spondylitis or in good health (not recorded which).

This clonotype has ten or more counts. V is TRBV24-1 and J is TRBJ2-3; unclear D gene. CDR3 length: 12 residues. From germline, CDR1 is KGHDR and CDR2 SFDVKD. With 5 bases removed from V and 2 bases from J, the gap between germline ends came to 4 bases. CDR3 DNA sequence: TGTGCCACCAGTGGGAACACAGATACGCAGTATTTT. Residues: CATSGNTDTQYF.

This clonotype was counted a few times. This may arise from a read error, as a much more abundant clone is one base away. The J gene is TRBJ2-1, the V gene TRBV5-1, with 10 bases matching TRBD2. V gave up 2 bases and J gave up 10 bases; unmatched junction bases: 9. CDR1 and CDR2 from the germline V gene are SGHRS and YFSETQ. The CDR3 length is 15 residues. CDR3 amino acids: CASSFDLAGVNEQFF. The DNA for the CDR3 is TGCGCCAGCAGCTTTGACCTAGCGGGAGTAAACGAGCAGTTCTTC.

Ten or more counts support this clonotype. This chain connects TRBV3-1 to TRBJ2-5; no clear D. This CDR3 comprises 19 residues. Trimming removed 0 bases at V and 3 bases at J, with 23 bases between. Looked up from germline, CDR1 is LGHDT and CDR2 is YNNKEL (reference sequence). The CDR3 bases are TGTGCCAGCAGCCAAGATGTGAGGAACAAGGATGAACGTAAAGAGACCCAGTACTTC. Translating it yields CASSQDVRNKDERKETQYF.

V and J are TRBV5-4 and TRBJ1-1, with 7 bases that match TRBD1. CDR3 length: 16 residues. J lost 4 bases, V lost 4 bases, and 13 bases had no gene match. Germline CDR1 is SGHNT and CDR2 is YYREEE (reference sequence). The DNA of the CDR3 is TGTGCCAGCAGCCCCCAAGGTAGACAGGGTGGCACTGAAGCTTTCTTT. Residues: CASSPQGRQGGTEAFF.

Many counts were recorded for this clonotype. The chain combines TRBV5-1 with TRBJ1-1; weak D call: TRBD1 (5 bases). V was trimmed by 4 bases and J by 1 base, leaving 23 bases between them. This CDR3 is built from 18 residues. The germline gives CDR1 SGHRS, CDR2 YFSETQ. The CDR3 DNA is TGCGCCAGCAGCACCTTCCTCTCAACCAGGGACCCGAACACTGAAGCTTTCTTT. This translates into CASSTFLSTRDPNTEAFF.

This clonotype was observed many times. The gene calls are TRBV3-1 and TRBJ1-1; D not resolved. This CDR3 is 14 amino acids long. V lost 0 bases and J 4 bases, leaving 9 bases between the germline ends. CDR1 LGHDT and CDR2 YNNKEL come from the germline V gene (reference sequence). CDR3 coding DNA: TGTGCCAGCAGCCAAGAAGGGATAGCCACTGAAGCTTTCTTT. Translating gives CASSQEGIATEAFF.

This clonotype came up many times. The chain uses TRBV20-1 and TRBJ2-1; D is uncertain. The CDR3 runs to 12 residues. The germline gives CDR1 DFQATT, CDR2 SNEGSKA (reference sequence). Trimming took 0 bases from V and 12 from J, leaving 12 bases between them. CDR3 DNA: TGCAGTGCTAGAGATGTGAGAAATTGGCAGTTCTTC. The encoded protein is CSARDVRNWQFF.

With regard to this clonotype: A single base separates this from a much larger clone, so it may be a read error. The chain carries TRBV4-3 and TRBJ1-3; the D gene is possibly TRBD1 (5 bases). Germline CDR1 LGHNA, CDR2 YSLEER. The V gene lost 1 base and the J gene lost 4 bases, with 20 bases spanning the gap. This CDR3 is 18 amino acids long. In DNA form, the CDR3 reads TGCGCCAGCAGCCAAGTTGAGTTGGGGGTGAAAACCGGAAACACCATATATTTT. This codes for CASSQVELGVKTGNTIYF.

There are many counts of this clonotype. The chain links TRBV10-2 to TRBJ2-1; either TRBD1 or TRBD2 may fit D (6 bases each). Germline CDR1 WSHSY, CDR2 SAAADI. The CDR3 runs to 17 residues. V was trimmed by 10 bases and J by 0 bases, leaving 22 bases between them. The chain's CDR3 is CAKGGGTQYRSYNEQFF. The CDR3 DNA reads TGCGCCAAGGGGGGCGGGACACAGTATCGCTCCTACAATGAGCAGTTCTTC.

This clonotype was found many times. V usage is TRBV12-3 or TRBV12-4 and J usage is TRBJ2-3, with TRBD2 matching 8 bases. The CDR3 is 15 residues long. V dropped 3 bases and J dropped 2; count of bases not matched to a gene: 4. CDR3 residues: CASSFTSGNTDTQYF. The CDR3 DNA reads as TGTGCCAGCAGTTTTACTAGCGGAAACACAGATACGCAGTATTTT.

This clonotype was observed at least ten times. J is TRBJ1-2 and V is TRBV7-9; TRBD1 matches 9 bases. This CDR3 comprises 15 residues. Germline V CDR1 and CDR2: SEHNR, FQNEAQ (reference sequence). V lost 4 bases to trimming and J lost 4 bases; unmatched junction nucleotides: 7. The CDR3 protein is CASSSTGGWLYGYTF. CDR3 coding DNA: TGTGCCAGCAGCTCAACAGGGGGCTGGCTCTATGGCTACACCTTC.

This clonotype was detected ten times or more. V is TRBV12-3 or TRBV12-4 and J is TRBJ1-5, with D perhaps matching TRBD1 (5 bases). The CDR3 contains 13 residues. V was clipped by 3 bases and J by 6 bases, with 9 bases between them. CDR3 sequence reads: CASSLTALQPQHF. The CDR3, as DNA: TGTGCCAGCAGTTTGACAGCCCTTCAGCCCCAGCATTTT.

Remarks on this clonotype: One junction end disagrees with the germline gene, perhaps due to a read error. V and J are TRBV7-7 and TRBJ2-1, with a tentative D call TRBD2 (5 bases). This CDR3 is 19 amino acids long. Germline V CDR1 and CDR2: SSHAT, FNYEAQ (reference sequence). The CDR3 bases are TGTACCAGCAGCTTAGCGTCTATGGCAGCGCTCAGCTCCTACAATGAGCAGTTCTTC. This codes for CTSSLASMAALSSYNEQFF.

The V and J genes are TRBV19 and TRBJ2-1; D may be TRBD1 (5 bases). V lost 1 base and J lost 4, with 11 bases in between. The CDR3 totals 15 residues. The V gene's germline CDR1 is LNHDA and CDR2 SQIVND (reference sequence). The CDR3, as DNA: TGTGCCAGTAGTATAGCCCCCGACAGATACAATGAGCAGTTCTTC. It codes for CASSIAPDRYNEQFF. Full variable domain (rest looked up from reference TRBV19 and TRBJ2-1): DGGITQSPKYLFRKEGQNVTLSCEQNLNHDAMYWYRQDPGQGLRLIYYSQIVNDFQKGDIAEGYSVSREKKESFPLTVTSAQKNPTAFYLCASSIAPDRYNEQFFGPGTRLTVL.

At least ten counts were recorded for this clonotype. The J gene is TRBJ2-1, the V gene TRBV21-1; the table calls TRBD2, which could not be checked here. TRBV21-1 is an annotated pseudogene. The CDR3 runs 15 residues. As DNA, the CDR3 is TGTGCCAGCAGCAATGAGCGGGGGGCCGACAATGAGCAGTTCTTC. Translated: CASSNERGADNEQFF.

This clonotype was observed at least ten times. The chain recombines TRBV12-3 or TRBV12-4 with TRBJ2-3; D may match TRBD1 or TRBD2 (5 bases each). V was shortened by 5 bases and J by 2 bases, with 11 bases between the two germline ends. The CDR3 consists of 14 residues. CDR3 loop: CASSPGRNTDTQYF. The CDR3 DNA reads TGTGCCAGCAGTCCGGGACGGAACACAGATACGCAGTATTTT.

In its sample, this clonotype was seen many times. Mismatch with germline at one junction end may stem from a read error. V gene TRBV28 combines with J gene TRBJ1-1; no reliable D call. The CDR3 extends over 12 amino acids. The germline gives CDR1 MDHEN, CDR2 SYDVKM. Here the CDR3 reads CASSRGKSEALF. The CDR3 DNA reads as TGTGCCAGCAGCCGTGGGAAATCTGAAGCTTTATTT.

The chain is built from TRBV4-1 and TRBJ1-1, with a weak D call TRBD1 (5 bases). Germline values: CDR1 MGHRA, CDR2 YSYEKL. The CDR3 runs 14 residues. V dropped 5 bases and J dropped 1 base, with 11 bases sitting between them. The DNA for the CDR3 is TGCGCCAGCAGCGCCCGGGGCGAGAACACTGAAGCTTTCTTT. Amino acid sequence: CASSARGENTEAFF.

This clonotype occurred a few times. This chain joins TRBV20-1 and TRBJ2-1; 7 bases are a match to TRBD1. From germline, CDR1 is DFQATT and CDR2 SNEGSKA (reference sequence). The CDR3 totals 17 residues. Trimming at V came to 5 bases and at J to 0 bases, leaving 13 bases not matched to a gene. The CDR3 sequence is CSAPAGGLTGSYNEQFF. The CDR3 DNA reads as TGCAGTGCTCCGGCAGGGGGATTAACTGGCTCCTACAATGAGCAGTTCTTC.

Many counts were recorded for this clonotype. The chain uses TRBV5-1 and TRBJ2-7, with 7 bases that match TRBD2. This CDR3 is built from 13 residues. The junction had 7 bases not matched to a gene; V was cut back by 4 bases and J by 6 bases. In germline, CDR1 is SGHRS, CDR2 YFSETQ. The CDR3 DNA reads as TGCGCCAGCAGCGATCGGACTAGGGTCGAGCAGTACTTC. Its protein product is CASSDRTRVEQYF.

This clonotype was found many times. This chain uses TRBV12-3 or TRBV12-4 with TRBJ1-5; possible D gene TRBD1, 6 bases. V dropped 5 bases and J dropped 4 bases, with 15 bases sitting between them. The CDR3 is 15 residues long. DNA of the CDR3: TGTGCCAGCAGTGCCCGGGACACCCAAAATCAGCCCCAGCATTTT. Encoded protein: CASSARDTQNQPQHF.

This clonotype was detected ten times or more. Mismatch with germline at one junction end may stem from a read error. CDR3 bases: TGCAGCGTTGACAAGGAGCAGTTCTTC. This codes for CSVDKEQFF. The chain links TRBV29-1 to TRBJ2-1; unclear D gene. From germline, CDR1 is SQVTM and CDR2 ANQGSEA. This CDR3 region has 9 residues.

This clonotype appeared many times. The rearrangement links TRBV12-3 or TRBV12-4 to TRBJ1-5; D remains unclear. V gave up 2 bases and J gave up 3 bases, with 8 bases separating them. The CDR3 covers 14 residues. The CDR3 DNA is TGTGCCAGCAGTTTAAACGGAAACAATCAGCCCCAGCATTTT. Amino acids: CASSLNGNNQPQHF.

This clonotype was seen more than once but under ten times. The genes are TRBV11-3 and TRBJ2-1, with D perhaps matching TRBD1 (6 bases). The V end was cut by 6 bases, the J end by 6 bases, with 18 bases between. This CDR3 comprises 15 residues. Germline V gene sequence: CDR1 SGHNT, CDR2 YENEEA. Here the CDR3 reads CASSTTGIMTNEQFF. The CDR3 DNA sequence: TGTGCCAGCAGTACCACAGGGATAATGACCAATGAGCAGTTCTTC.

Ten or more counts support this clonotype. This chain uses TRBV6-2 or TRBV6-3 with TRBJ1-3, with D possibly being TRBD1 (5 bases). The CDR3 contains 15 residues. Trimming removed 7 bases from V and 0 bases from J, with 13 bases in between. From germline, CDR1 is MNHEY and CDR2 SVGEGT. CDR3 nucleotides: TGTGCCAGCAACCACGACAGAAACTCTGGAAACACCATATATTTT. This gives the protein CASNHDRNSGNTIYF.

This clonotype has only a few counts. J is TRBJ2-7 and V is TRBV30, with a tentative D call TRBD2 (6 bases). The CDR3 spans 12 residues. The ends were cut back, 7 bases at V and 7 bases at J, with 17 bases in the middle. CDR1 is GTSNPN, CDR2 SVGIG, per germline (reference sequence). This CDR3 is CASRTVAGEQYF. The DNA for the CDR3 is TGTGCCTCCCGGACGGTGGCGGGGGAGCAGTACTTC.